Each of the 11 T cell receptor beta chains below was sequenced from the same sample in a study of blood T cell repertoires in COVID-19. The repertoire was sequenced with immunoSEQ multiplex PCR; TCRdb's copy has only in-frame clones and lacks some. This table holds roughly 250,000 clones, almost 85% found once. Sequences were obtained from peripheral blood. The receptors originated from a woman aged 80 or older with acute or convalescent COVID-19.

V and J are TRBV6-2 or TRBV6-3 and TRBJ2-7, with D possibly TRBD1 on 6 matching bases. The CDR3 sequence is 18 residues long. V lost 0 bases and J 0 bases, leaving 18 bases between the germline ends. The germline CDR1 and CDR2 sequences are MNHEY and SVGEGT. DNA for the CDR3: TGTGCCAGCAGTTACTCATCTAAAGGGGCAGGGGCCTCCTACGAGCAGTACTTC. Its protein is CASSYSSKGAGASYEQYF.

This sequence joins TRBV11-2 and TRBJ2-1, with D maybe TRBD1 (6 bases). The CDR3 totals 13 residues. V was cut by 5 bases and J by 5 bases, with 10 bases left in between. Germline CDR1 SGHAT, CDR2 FQNNGV. The CDR3 nucleotides are TGTGCCAGCAGCCTGGGACAAAACAATGAGCAGTTCTTC. It is translated as CASSLGQNNEQFF.

The V gene is TRBV19, the J gene TRBJ1-4, with a weak D call TRBD1 (5 bases). The V end was cut by 3 bases, the J end by 2 bases, with 10 bases between. This CDR3 contains 15 residues. Germline-derived CDR1 and CDR2 are LNHDA and SQIVND (reference sequence). The CDR3 nucleotides are TGTGCCAGTAGTATCCGGAGGGGTACTAATGAAAAACTGTTTTTT. Translated: CASSIRRGTNEKLFF.

This clone was seen just once. The chain recombines TRBV18 with TRBJ2-1; 10 bases map to TRBD2. V dropped 5 bases and J dropped 8; count of bases not matched to a gene: 9. Germline lookup yields CDR1 KGHSH and CDR2 LQKENI. This CDR3 comprises 15 residues. CDR3 DNA: TGTGCCAGCTCAGCCTCTAGCGGGAGCAGAGATGAGCAGTTCTTC. Translating it yields CASSASSGSRDEQFF.

This CDR3 reads CASSIAAGPYNEQFF. CDR3 bases: TGTGCCAGTAGTATAGCAGCGGGGCCCTACAATGAGCAGTTCTTC. The chain combines TRBV19 with TRBJ2-1; 7 bases align to TRBD2. The CDR3 spans 15 residues. V lost 1 base and J lost 2; bases outside the gene matches: 2. Germline lookup yields CDR1 LNHDA and CDR2 SQIVND (reference sequence).

This rearrangement joins TRBV6-2 or TRBV6-3 to TRBJ2-7, with TRBD1 identical over 9 bases. The V gene end was trimmed by 3 bases and the J gene end by 1 base; junction bases not matched to a gene: 4. This CDR3 has 15 amino acids. Per germline, CDR1 MNHEY and CDR2 SVGEGT. CDR3 nucleotide sequence: TGTGCCAGCAGTTATTGGGGGACAGGGTCCTACGAGCAGTACTTC. Its translation: CASSYWGTGSYEQYF.

The genes are TRBV7-9 and TRBJ2-7; D unresolved. Looked up from germline, CDR1 is SEHNR and CDR2 is FQNEAQ (reference sequence). CDR3 length: 12 amino acids. Trimming took 6 bases from V and 1 from J, leaving 7 bases between them. Written as DNA, the CDR3 is TGTGCCAGCAGTAGTCTATCCTACGAGCAGTACTTC. It is translated as CASSSLSYEQYF.

This chain joins TRBV28 and TRBJ1-5; tentative D call: TRBD1 (6 bases). Deletions cut 5 bases from V and 0 bases from J, with 14 bases between. This CDR3 has 16 amino acids. The germline V gene encodes CDR1 MDHEN and CDR2 SYDVKM. The CDR3 loop reads CASSQAGTYSNQPQHF. DNA of the CDR3: TGTGCCAGCAGTCAAGCCGGGACATATAGCAATCAGCCCCAGCATTTT.

The chain joins TRBV2 to TRBJ1-4, with 8 bases lining up with TRBD1. The CDR3 contains 12 residues. The ends lost 5 bases at V and 8 bases at J; junction bases unmatched: 1. Germline V gene data show CDR1 as SNHLY and CDR2 as FYNNEI. This chain's CDR3 is CASSWDREKLFF. In DNA, the CDR3 is TGTGCCAGCAGTTGGGACAGGGAAAAACTGTTTTTT.

The chain joins TRBV5-4 to TRBJ1-1, with 7 positions matching TRBD1. The CDR3 is made up of 15 amino acids. The trim removed 4 bases at V and 0 bases at J, leaving 6 bases unmatched. The germline V gene has CDR1 SGHNT and CDR2 YYREEE (reference sequence). The CDR3 sequence: CASSPPTGLNTEAFF. In DNA form, the CDR3 reads TGTGCCAGCAGCCCCCCGACAGGGCTGAACACTGAAGCTTTCTTT.

This clone has only a few counts. The chain is built from TRBV5-5 and TRBJ1-2; tentatively, D is TRBD1 (5 bases). V was cut by 2 bases and J by 4 bases, with 9 bases left in between. CDR1 is SGHKS, CDR2 YYEKEE, per germline (reference sequence). The CDR3 length is 13 residues. CDR3 sequence (DNA): TGTGCCAGCAGCTTTTCGGGGGTCTATGGCTACACCTTC. It codes for CASSFSGVYGYTF.